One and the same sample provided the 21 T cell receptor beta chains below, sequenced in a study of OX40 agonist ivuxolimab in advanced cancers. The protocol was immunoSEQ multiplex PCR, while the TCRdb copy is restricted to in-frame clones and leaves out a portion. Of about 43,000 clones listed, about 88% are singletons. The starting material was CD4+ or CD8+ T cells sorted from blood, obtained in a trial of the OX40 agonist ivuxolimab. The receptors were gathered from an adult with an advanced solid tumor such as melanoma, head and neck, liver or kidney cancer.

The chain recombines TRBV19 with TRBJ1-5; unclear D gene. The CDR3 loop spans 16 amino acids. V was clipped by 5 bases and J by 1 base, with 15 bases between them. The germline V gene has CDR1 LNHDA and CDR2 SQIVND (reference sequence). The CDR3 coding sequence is TGTGCCAGTAGTCTATCACGAGGGCAAAGCAATCAGCCCCAGCATTTT. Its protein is CASSLSRGQSNQPQHF.

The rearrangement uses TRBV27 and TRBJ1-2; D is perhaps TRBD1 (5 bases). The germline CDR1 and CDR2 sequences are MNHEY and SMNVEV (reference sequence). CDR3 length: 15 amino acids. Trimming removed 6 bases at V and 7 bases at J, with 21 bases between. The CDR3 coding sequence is TGTGCCAGCAGGGGGGGAGGCAACCTGGTTTCTGGCTACACCTTC. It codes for CASRGGGNLVSGYTF.

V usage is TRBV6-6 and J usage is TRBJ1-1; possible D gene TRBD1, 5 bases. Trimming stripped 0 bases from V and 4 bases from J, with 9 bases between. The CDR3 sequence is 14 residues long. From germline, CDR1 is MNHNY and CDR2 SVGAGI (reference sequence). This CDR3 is CASSYSQGSTEAFF. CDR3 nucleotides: TGTGCCAGCAGTTACTCGCAGGGTTCCACTGAAGCTTTCTTT.

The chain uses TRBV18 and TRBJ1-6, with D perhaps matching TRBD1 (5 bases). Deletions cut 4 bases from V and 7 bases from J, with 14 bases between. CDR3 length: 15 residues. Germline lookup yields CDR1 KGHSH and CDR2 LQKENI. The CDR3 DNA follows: TGTGCCAGCTCACAAGGGGACCCTTCGAATTCACCCCTCCACTTT. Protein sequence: CASSQGDPSNSPLHF.

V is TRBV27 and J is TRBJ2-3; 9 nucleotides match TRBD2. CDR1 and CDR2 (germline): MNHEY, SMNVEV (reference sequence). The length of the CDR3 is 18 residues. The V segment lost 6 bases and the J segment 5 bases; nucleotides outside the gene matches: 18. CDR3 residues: CASSPLQGGSGSLDTQYF. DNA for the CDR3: TGTGCCAGCAGCCCACTCCAGGGGGGTAGCGGGAGCTTAGATACGCAGTATTTT.

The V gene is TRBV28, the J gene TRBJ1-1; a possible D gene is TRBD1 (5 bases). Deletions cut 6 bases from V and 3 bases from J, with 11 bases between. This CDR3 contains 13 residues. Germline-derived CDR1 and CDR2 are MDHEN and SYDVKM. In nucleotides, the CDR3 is TGTGCCAGCAGACCCGGGGGGGACACTGAAGCTTTCTTT. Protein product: CASRPGGDTEAFF.

The CDR3 loop reads CASSSGRERNQPQHF. CDR3 bases: TGTGCCAGCAGCTCGGGGAGAGAACGCAATCAGCCCCAGCATTTT. The chain is built from TRBV7-9 and TRBJ1-5, with D unresolved. The V gene's germline CDR1 is SEHNR and CDR2 FQNEAQ (reference sequence). The CDR3 has 15 residues. V gave up 4 bases and J gave up 2 bases, with 12 bases separating them.

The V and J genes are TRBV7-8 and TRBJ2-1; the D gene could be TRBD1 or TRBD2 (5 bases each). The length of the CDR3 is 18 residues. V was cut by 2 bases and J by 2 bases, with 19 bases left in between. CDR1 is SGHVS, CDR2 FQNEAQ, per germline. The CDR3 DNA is TGTGCCAGCAGCTTATCATCGGGGCGGAAGCTGGCCTACAATGAGCAGTTCTTC. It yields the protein CASSLSSGRKLAYNEQFF.

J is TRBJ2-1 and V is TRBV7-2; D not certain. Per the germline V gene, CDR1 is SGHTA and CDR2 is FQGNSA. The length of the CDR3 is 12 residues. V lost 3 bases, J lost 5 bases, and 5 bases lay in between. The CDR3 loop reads CASSLSHNEQFF. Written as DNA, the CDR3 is TGTGCCAGCAGCTTGAGCCACAATGAGCAGTTCTTC.

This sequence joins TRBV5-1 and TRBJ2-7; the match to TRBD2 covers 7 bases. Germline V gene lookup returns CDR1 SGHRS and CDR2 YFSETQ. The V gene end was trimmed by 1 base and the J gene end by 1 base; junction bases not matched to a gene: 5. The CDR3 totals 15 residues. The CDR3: CASSLTGGGSYEQYF. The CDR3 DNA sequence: TGCGCCAGCAGCTTGACTGGGGGGGGATCCTACGAGCAGTACTTC.

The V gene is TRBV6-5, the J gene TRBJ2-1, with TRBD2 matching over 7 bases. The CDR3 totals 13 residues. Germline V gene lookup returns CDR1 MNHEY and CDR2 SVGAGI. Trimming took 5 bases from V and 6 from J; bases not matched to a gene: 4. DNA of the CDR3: TGTGCCAGCAGTCTGGGGGGGATCAATGAGCAGTTCTTC. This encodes CASSLGGINEQFF.

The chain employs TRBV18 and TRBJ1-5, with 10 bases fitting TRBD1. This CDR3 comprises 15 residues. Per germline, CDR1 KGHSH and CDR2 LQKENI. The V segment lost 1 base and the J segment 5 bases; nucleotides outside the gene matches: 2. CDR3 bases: TGTGCCAGCTCACCACGACAGGGGGCTTATCAGCCCCAGCATTTT. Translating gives CASSPRQGAYQPQHF.

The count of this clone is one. The CDR3 DNA follows: TGTGCCAGCAGCTTAGTCGGGTCTCCCGGCGGGGAGCTGTTTTTT. It yields the protein CASSLVGSPGGELFF. The chain links TRBV7-2 to TRBJ2-2; D uncertain. V was clipped by 1 base and J by 7 bases, with 13 bases between them. There are 15 residues in the CDR3. CDR1 is SGHTA and CDR2 is FQGNSA in the germline V gene.

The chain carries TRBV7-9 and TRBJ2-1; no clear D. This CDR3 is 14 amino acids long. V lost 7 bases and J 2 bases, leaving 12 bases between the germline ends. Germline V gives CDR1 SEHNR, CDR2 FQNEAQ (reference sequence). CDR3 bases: TGTGCCAGCATTGGGCGGAATCCCTACAATGAGCAGTTCTTC. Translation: CASIGRNPYNEQFF.

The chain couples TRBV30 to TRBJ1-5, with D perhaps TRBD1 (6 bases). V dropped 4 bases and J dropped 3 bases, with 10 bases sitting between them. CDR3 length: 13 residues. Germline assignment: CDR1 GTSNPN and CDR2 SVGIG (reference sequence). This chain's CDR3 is CAWTGAYNQPQHF. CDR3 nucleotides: TGTGCCTGGACGGGGGCCTACAATCAGCCCCAGCATTTT.

The chain's CDR3 is CASSLNRTTFDEQFF. The CDR3 region has the DNA TGTGCCAGCAGCTTAAACCGGACTACTTTTGATGAGCAGTTCTTC. The V gene is TRBV7-3, the J gene TRBJ2-1, with D possibly TRBD2 on 6 matching bases. V shed 1 base and J shed 8 bases, with 15 bases lying between them. The CDR3 contains 15 residues. CDR1 SGHTA and CDR2 FQGTGA come from the germline V gene. Combining the CDR3 with reference TRBV7-3 and TRBJ2-1 gives the whole variable domain GAGVSQTPSNKVTEKGKYVELRCDPISGHTALYWYRQSLGQGPEFLIYFQGTGAADDSGLPNDRFFAVRPEGSVSTLKIQRTERGDSAVYLCASSLNRTTFDEQFFGPGTRLTVL.

CDR3 in amino acids: CSVDRRNYGYTF. For the CDR3, the DNA is TGCAGCGTTGACAGGAGGAACTATGGCTACACCTTC. The chain combines TRBV29-1 with TRBJ1-2; D uncertain. The CDR3 extends over 12 amino acids. The germline CDR1 and CDR2 sequences are SQVTM and ANQGSEA. With 3 bases removed from V and 2 bases from J, the gap between germline ends came to 7 bases.

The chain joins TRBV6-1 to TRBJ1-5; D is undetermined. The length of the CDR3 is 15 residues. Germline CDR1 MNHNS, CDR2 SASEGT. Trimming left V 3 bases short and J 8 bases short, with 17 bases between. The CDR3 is CASSDLTVFAEPQHF. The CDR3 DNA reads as TGTGCCAGCAGTGACCTCACAGTCTTTGCCGAGCCCCAGCATTTT.

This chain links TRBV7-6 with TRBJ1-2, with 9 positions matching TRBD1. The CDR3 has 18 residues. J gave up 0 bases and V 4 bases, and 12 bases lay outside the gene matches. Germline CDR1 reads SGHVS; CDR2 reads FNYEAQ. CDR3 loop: CASSSNLDRGYTNYGYTF. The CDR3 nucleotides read TGTGCCAGCAGCTCGAATTTGGACAGGGGATACACTAACTATGGCTACACCTTC. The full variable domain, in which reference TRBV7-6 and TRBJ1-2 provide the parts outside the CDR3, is GAGVSQSPRYKVTKRGQDVALRCDPISGHVSLYWYRQALGQGPEFLTYFNYEAQQDKSGLPNDRFSAERPEGSISTLTIQRTEQRDSAMYRCASSSNLDRGYTNYGYTFGSGTRLTVV.

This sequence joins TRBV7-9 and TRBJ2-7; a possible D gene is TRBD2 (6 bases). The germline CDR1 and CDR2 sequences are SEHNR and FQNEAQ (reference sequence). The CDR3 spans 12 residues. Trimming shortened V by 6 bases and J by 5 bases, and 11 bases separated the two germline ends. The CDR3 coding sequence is TGTGCCAGCAGTAAAAGCGGGCACGAGCAGTACTTC. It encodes CASSKSGHEQYF.

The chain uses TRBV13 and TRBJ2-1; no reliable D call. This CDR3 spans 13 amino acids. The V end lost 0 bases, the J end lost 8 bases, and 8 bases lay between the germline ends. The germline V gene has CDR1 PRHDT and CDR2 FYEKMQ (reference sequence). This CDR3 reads CASSLGRSDEQFF. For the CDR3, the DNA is TGTGCCAGCAGCTTAGGAAGGAGCGATGAGCAGTTCTTC. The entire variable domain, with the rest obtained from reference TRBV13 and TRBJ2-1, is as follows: AAGVIQSPRHLIKEKRETATLKCYPIPRHDTVYWYQQGPGQDPQFLISFYEKMQSDKGSIPDRFSAQQFSDYHSELNMSSLELGDSALYFCASSLGRSDEQFFGPGTRLTVL.